This paragraph reports one TCR beta chain. Its antigen is not identified. This was a deep-level run. Data came from immunoSEQ multiplex PCR; TCRdb stores just in-frame clones and leaves some out. Of about 2.4 million clones in the sample, 93% were seen once. The CDR3 extends over 16 amino acids. Per germline, CDR1 LGHNA and CDR2 YSLEER. V lost 2 bases to trimming and J lost 4 bases; unmatched junction nucleotides: 4. The data belong to a study of shared clonotypes between healthy human individuals. Study-level results: A reduction in generation probabilities was seen for non-shared clonotypes relative to those shared by all four donors. Generally, naive subsets came out with larger estimated richness than memory subsets.

The clonotype originates from a man aged 18 to 29 in good health. Some clones in this sample may be carry-over from other donors' samples. The chain joins TRBV4-3 to TRBJ2-2, with 10 bases lining up with TRBD1. The material sequenced was naive CD4+ T cells from PBMCs. Indicated subset: CD45RA+ positively selected. For the CDR3, the DNA is TGCGCCAGCAGCCAATTGACAGGGGGCCTCACCGGGGAGCTGTTTTTT. Its translation: CASSQLTGGLTGELFF.